The rows below give T cell receptor beta chains drawn from one sample of a study of shared clonotypes between healthy human individuals. Only in-frame clones appear in the TCRdb table, and some are missing; sequencing was by immunoSEQ multiplex PCR. In the table there are approximately 2.3 million clones, approximately 95% of which are singletons. The specimen was naive CD4+ T cells from PBMCs. The receptor source for this set is a man aged 18-30 years in good health. Some clones in this sample may be carry-over from other donors' samples. CDR3s include the opening cysteine and the closing phenylalanine or tryptophan. The D gene is left open where the match is weak. Some rows have no size entry. The others give once, few or many, or a class for an expanded clone.

D gene	V gene	clone size	J gene	CDR3 DNA	CDR3 protein
NA	TRBV7-8	NA	TRBJ1-2	TGTGCCAGCAGCCTTCAGTCCCAGGGGTACTACACCTTC	CASSLQSQGYYTF
TRBD1	TRBV5-1	NA	TRBJ1-2	TGCGCCAGCAGCACACCCGGACAGGTTGGTGGCTACACCTTC	CASSTPGQVGGYTF
NA	TRBV4-3	NA	TRBJ2-2	TGCGCCAGCAGCCAGGAGGAAGGCCGAGGGGACACCGGGGAGCTGTTTTTT	CASSQEEGRGDTGELFF
TRBD2	TRBV5-1	NA	TRBJ2-5	TGCGCCAGCACTTCCGGGACTACCAAAGAGACCCAGTACTTC	CASTSGTTKETQYF
NA	TRBV21-1	NA	TRBJ2-2	TGTGCCAGCAGCAAAGCGCAAATAGCGGGAGTGTTTCTCGCCATCATCGGGGAGCTGTTTTTT	CASSKAQIAGVFLAIIGELFF
NA	TRBV10-3	NA	TRBJ2-2	TGTGCCATCAGTGGTCGGGGCCCCACCGGGGAGCTGTTTTTT	CAISGRGPTGELFF
TRBD2	TRBV9	NA	TRBJ2-7	TGTGCCAGCAGCGTAACTAGCGGTTCCTACGAGCAGTACTTC	CASSVTSGSYEQYF
NA	TRBV12-5	NA	TRBJ1-5	TGTGCTAGTGGTGAAGATAGCAATCAGCCCCAGCATTTT	CASGEDSNQPQHF
NA	TRBV7-2	NA	TRBJ2-5	TGTGCCAGCAGAAGGGCAGGGGAGACCCAGTACTTC	CASRRAGETQYF
NA	TRBV28	NA	TRBJ2-1	TGTGCCAGCAGTCCACCGCTGAGAGAGCAGTTCTTC	CASSPPLREQFF
NA	TRBV29-1	NA	TRBJ2-5	TGCAGCGGGAGGGACCACGCGGAGACCCAGTACTTC	CSGRDHAETQYF
NA	TRBV10-3	few	TRBJ1-2	TGTGCCATCAGTGAGTCCTCCAGGGATGGCTACACCTTC	CAISESSRDGYTF
TRBD2	TRBV5-1	once	TRBJ2-7	TGCGCCAGCAGCCCGACTAATTCCGGGAGGGGGGGGATCTCCTACTTC	CASSPTNSGRGGISYF
NA	TRBV5-1	NA	TRBJ2-3	TGCGCCAGCAGCTTGGTCAGGGCCGCTACAGATACGCAGTATTTT	CASSLVRAATDTQYF
NA	TRBV19	NA	TRBJ1-1	TGTGCCAGTAGTATTCTCCCAGGAGGGAACACTGAAGCTTTCTTT	CASSILPGGNTEAFF
TRBD2	TRBV5-4	NA	TRBJ2-3	TGTGCCAGCAGCTGGACTAGCGGGAGGTCGAGCACAGATACGCAGTATTTT	CASSWTSGRSSTDTQYF
NA	TRBV6-5	NA	TRBJ2-3	TGTGCCAGCAGTCCTCTCATCCGCACAGATACGCAGTATTTT	CASSPLIRTDTQYF
TRBD2	TRBV30	NA	TRBJ2-1	TGTGCCTGGACCCCCCCGGGGAGGGGTGATGAGCAGTTCTTC	CAWTPPGRGDEQFF
NA	TRBV5-1	NA	TRBJ2-2	TGCGCCAGCAGCGAGACGGGCAGGGCGAACACCGGGGAGCTGTTTTTT	CASSETGRANTGELFF
NA	TRBV2	NA	TRBJ2-3	TGTGCCAGCAGAGGGCAGGGAAGCACAGATACGCAGTATTTT	CASRGQGSTDTQYF
NA	TRBV6-5	NA	TRBJ1-6	TGTGCCAGCAGTAGACCCGACAGGAGCCATTCACCCCTCCACTTT	CASSRPDRSHSPLHF
NA	TRBV2	NA	TRBJ1-3	TGTGCCAGCAGGACTCATTCCTCTGGAAACACCATATATTTT	CASRTHSSGNTIYF
NA	TRBV6-6	once	TRBJ1-3	TGTGCCAGCCCACCCGAACCGGGACGGGGGGGAAACACCATATATTTT	CASPPEPGRGGNTIYF
TRBD1	TRBV2	few	TRBJ1-1	TGTGCCAGCAGTGGTCGGACAGGGGGAGGGACTGAAGCTTTCTTT	CASSGRTGGGTEAFF
NA	TRBV27	NA	TRBJ2-1	TGTGCCAGCCCCCCCGTAGCGCGGTCCTACAATGAGCAGTTCTTC	CASPPVARSYNEQFF
TRBD2	TRBV7-2	NA	TRBJ2-7	TGTGCCAGCAGCTTAGTGAGGTTGAGCGGGAATTACGAGCAGTACTTC	CASSLVRLSGNYEQYF
NA	TRBV6-5	NA	TRBJ2-7	TGTGCCAGCCGCAAGGCCCAGCGTTCCGAGCAGTACTTC	CASRKAQRSEQYF
NA	TRBV7-2	NA	TRBJ1-4	TGTGCCAGCAGCTTAGGTGGAGGGGTTATTGAAAAACTGTTTTTT	CASSLGGGVIEKLFF
NA	TRBV5-1	NA	TRBJ2-1	TGCGCCAGCAGCTTGGTCTTCAGGTCTCGGGCGAATGAGCAGTTCTTC	CASSLVFRSRANEQFF
TRBD2	TRBV29-1	NA	TRBJ2-1	TGCAGCGTCCGACTAGCGGGAGGGAACTACAATGAGCAGTTCTTC	CSVRLAGGNYNEQFF
TRBD2	TRBV4-3	NA	TRBJ2-1	TGCGCCAGCAGCCTCCGGGAGGGACTAGACAATGAGCAGTTCTTC	CASSLREGLDNEQFF
TRBD2	TRBV6-5	NA	TRBJ2-3	TGTGCCAGCGGCGGGGGAGTGAGGGATACGCAGTATTTT	CASGGGVRDTQYF
NA	TRBV27	NA	TRBJ1-5	TGTGCCAGCAGTTTGCACCGGGGCAGGGGCAATCAGCCCCAGCATTTT	CASSLHRGRGNQPQHF
NA	TRBV7-3	NA	TRBJ2-2	TGTGCCAGCAGCTTAAGCTACGGGAGTGGCACCGGGGAGCTGTTTTTT	CASSLSYGSGTGELFF
TRBD2	TRBV7-9	NA	TRBJ2-2	TGTGCCAGCAACACATTAGCGGGAGTGGACACCGGGGAGCTGTTTTTT	CASNTLAGVDTGELFF
NA	TRBV7-3	few	TRBJ2-3	TGTGCCAGCAGCTTAATGGGCCCAACCACAGATACGCAGTATTTT	CASSLMGPTTDTQYF
NA	TRBV7-8	few	TRBJ1-1	TGTGCCAGCAGCTTTCTCCGGATCAACACTGAAGCTTTCTTT	CASSFLRINTEAFF
NA	TRBV5-1	NA	TRBJ2-7	TGCGCCAGCAGCTTGAGGCGGCCTCGGGTTTCGAGCTCCTACGAGCAGTACTTC	CASSLRRPRVSSSYEQYF
NA	TRBV4-2	NA	TRBJ2-2	TGTGCCAGCAGCCAATCGGATAACACCGGGGAGCTGTTTTTT	CASSQSDNTGELFF
TRBD1	TRBV6-5	NA	TRBJ1-5	TGTGCCAGCAGTCGGACAGGGGGCGATCAGCCCCAGCATTTT	CASSRTGGDQPQHF
NA	TRBV6-5	NA	TRBJ1-4	TGTGCCAGCAGTAGCCGAGAAAAACTGTTTTTT	CASSSREKLFF
TRBD1	TRBV5-1	NA	TRBJ2-7	TGCGCCAGCAGCGGGGGGACAGGATCGGGCGAGCAGTACTTC	CASSGGTGSGEQYF
NA	TRBV30	NA	TRBJ2-1	TGTGCCTGGAGAGGACCAAGCTCCTACAATGAGCAGTTCTTC	CAWRGPSSYNEQFF
NA	TRBV29-1	NA	TRBJ1-1	TGCAGCGTTAGGGTGCAGGCGAACACTGAAGCTTTCTTT	CSVRVQANTEAFF
NA	TRBV28	NA	TRBJ2-6	TGTGCCAGCACCTGGGGGAGCCCCTATGGGGCCAACGTCCTGACTTTC	CASTWGSPYGANVLTF
NA	TRBV2	NA	TRBJ2-7	TGTGCCAGCAGTGACCAGGGTCTCCTCTACGAGCAGTACTTC	CASSDQGLLYEQYF
TRBD1	TRBV28	NA	TRBJ1-4	TGTGCCAGCAGTGGGGGACAGGGGTGGGAAAAACTGTTTTTT	CASSGGQGWEKLFF
TRBD2	TRBV5-1	NA	TRBJ2-7	TGCGCCAGCAGCTGGCCTTTGGCGGGAGTCTCCTACGAGCAGTACTTC	CASSWPLAGVSYEQYF
TRBD2	TRBV18	NA	TRBJ2-1	TGTGCCAGCTCAAAACTAGCGGGAGTAGAGAATGAGCAGTTCTTC	CASSKLAGVENEQFF
NA	TRBV11-3	NA	TRBJ2-3	TGTGCCAGCAGCCCTAGCACAGATACGCAGTATTTT	CASSPSTDTQYF
TRBD1	TRBV4-1	NA	TRBJ2-5	TGCGCCAGCAGCCTCCCGGGACAGCTGGAGACCCAGTACTTC	CASSLPGQLETQYF
NA	TRBV6-5	NA	TRBJ1-1	TGTGCCAGCAGTTACTCGCGGAGGCTAAACACTGAAGCTTTCTTT	CASSYSRRLNTEAFF
TRBD2	TRBV4-2	NA	TRBJ2-3	TGTGCCAGCAGCCAAACGGCCGGGAGGGCCGGCACAGATACGCAGTATTTT	CASSQTAGRAGTDTQYF
TRBD1	TRBV7-9	NA	TRBJ2-7	TGTGCCAGCAGCTTAACCGCTGGGACAGGGCTCTACGAGCAGTACTTC	CASSLTAGTGLYEQYF